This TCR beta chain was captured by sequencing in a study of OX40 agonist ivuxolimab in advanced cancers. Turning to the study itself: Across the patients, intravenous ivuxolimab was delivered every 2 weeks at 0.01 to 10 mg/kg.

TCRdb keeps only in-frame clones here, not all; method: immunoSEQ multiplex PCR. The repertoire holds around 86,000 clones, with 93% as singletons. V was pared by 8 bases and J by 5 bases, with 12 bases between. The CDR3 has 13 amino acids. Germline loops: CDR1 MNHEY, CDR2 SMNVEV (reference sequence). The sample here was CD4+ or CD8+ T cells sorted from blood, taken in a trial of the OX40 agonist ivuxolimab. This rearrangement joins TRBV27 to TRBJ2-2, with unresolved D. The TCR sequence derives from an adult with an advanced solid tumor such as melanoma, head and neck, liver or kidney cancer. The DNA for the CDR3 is TGTGCCAGCTCCCTGAGGTTAACCGGGGAGCTGTTTTTT. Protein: CASSLRLTGELFF.